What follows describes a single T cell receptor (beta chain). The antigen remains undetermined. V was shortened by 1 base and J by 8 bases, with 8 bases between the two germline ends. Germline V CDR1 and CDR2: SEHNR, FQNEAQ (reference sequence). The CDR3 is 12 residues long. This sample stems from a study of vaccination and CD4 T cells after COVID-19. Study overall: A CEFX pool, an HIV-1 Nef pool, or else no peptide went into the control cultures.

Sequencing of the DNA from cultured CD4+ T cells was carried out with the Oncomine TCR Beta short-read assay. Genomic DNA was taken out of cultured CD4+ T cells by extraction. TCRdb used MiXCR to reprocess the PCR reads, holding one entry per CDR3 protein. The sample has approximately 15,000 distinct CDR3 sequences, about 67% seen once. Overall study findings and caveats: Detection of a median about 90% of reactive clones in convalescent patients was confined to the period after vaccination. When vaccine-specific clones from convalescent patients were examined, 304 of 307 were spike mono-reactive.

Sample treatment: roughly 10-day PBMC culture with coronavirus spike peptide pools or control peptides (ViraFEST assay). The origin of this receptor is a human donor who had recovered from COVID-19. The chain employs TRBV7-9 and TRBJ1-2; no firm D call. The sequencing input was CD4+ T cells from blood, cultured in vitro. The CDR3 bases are TGTGCCAGCAGCTTAGAACAGTGGGGCTACACCTTC. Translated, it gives CASSLEQWGYTF.